This is a list of T cell receptor beta chains from one sample in a study of blood T cell repertoires in COVID-19. Here immunoSEQ multiplex PCR was the method, and the copy in TCRdb shows in-frame clones only, minus some. The table includes a few hundred thousand clones, around 84% detected once. Input material: peripheral blood. These receptors were collected from a man under 40 with active or convalescent COVID-19. CDR3s include the opening cysteine and the closing phenylalanine or tryptophan. A D gene is named only where the DNA matches it firmly. Part of the rows lack a size; the others show once, few, many or a class for expanded clones.

J gene	D gene	clone size	V gene	CDR3 protein	CDR3 DNA
TRBJ1-1	-	-	TRBV5-1	CASSPQTAQNTEAFF	TGCGCCAGCAGCCCACAGACAGCCCAGAACACTGAAGCTTTCTTT
TRBJ2-7	-	-	TRBV7-2	CASSLSRASYEQYF	TGTGCCAGCAGCTTAAGCAGGGCATCCTACGAGCAGTACTTC
TRBJ2-7	TRBD2	-	TRBV3-1/TRBV3-2	CASSQVSGGTYEQYF	TGTGCCAGCAGCCAAGTTTCCGGGGGGACCTACGAGCAGTACTTC
TRBJ1-2	TRBD1	-	TRBV3-1/TRBV3-2	CASSQGGQGCTF	TGTGCCAGCAGCCAAGGTGGACAGGGGTGCACCTTC
TRBJ2-1	-	-	TRBV27	CASRSAPSTGYNEQFF	TGTGCCAGCAGATCGGCTCCCTCAACAGGATACAATGAGCAGTTCTTC
TRBJ1-2	-	-	TRBV5-6	CASSTHRSGYTF	TGTGCCAGCAGCACCCACCGGAGTGGCTACACCTTC
TRBJ2-5	-	-	TRBV28	CASSKRLVRETQYF	TGTGCCAGCAGCAAACGACTAGTAAGAGAGACCCAGTACTTC
TRBJ1-2	-	-	TRBV24-1	CATSGLSDRYNGYTF	TGTGCCACCAGTGGCCTCTCAGACAGGTACAATGGCTACACCTTC
TRBJ2-2	-	few	TRBV6-2/TRBV6-3	CASSYSESHSGELFF	TGTGCCAGCAGTTACTCGGAGTCCCACTCCGGGGAGCTGTTTTTT
TRBJ1-1	-	-	TRBV28	CASAEGRTEAFF	TGTGCCAGCGCGGAGGGTCGCACTGAAGCTTTCTTT
TRBJ1-1	-	few	TRBV5-1	CASSLSGGGEAFF	TGCGCCAGCAGCTTGAGCGGGGGCGGTGAAGCTTTCTTT
TRBJ2-2	TRBD2	-	TRBV6-2/TRBV6-3	CASSSSGGTLDTGELFF	TGTGCCAGCAGCTCTAGCGGGGGTACTTTGGACACCGGGGAGCTGTTTTTT
TRBJ2-1	-	-	TRBV11-3	CASSLDSTGRSSYNEQFF	TGTGCCAGCAGCTTAGACTCGACAGGCCGAAGCTCCTACAATGAGCAGTTCTTC
TRBJ1-2	-	-	TRBV20-1	CSAHNYGYTF	TGCAGTGCTCATAACTATGGCTACACCTTC
TRBJ1-6	TRBD1	once	TRBV30	CAWSEGQVGRSPLHF	TGTGCCTGGAGTGAGGGACAGGTCGGACGTTCACCCCTCCACTTT
TRBJ2-2	TRBD2	few	TRBV3-1/TRBV3-2	CASSLELAAFTGELFF	TGTGCCAGCAGCCTAGAACTAGCGGCTTTCACCGGGGAGCTGTTTTTT